This T cell receptor beta chain emerged from a study of human T cells and chemical hapten exposure. This clonotype was recorded many times. Its antigen remains unknown. Time point given: healthy volunteer bleed at 6 weeks. It was unfractionated whole blood from which total RNA was extracted. The CDR3 is 16 amino acids. After removal of 5 bases from V and 6 bases from J, the junction contained 13 bases not matched to a gene. CDR1 SGHAT and CDR2 FQNNGV come from the germline V gene. As the library was built, unique molecular identifiers were attached to individual cDNA molecules. MiXCR, applied by TCRdb to the RACE reads, yields one record per CDR3 protein. The data show tens of thousands of distinct CDR3 sequences, approximately 5.5% seen once. General observations from the study: There was no change with DPC sensitization in TCRs above 1 in 1000 frequency.

The chain employs TRBV11-2 and TRBJ1-2, with 9 bases aligning to TRBD1. Sequences were obtained from whole blood. The TCR sequence derives from a human donor in good health. Some clones in this sample may be carry-over from other donors' samples. CDR3 region: CASSQTNRGRNDGYTF. CDR3 nucleotides: TGTGCCAGCAGCCAAACCAACAGGGGGCGCAACGATGGCTACACCTTC.